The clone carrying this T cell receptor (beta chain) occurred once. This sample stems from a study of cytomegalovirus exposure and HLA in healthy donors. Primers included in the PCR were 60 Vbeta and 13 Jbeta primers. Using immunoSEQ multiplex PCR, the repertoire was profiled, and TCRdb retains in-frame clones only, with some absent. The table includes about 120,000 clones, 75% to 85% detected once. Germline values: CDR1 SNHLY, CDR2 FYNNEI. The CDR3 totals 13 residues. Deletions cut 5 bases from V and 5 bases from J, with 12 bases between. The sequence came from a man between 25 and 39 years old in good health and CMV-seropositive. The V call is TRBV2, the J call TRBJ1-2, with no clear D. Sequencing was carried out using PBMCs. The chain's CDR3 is CASSRTGKYGYTF. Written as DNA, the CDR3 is TGTGCCAGCAGTAGGACTGGGAAGTATGGCTACACCTTC.